This TCR beta chain comes out of a study of T cells in Graves' hyperthyroidism and ophthalmopathy. Investigators excluded patients with uncontrolled infection, other autoimmune disease, pregnancy or lactation. TCR beta CDR3 regions were amplified from RNA. The HTBI primer set served for first-round RT-PCR of the TCR CDR3. TCRdb re-derived calls from the multiplex PCR reads in MiXCR, one entry per CDR3 protein. The sample lists around 600,000 distinct CDR3 sequences, around a sixth seen once, with around 7.5% in the top ten. Overall study findings and caveats: Among thyroid clonotypes expanded above 0.001, most also appeared in blood. Median prediction lead before ophthalmopathy onset was six to eight months with the model.

Germline V gives CDR1 MDHEN, CDR2 SYDVKM. CDR3 length equals 14 residues. Trimming took off 4 bases at V and 7 bases at J, with 13 bases between the two ends. This clonotype was seen repeatedly, ten times or more. Antigen unknown. The receptor's source is a woman aged 30 to 39 with Graves' hyperthyroidism. The V gene is TRBV28, the J gene TRBJ2-2; D is uncertain. Sequenced sample: blood. CDR3 region: CASSSQGWFGELFF. In nucleotides, the CDR3 is TGTGCCAGCAGTTCCCAAGGGTGGTTCGGGGAGCTGTTTTTT.